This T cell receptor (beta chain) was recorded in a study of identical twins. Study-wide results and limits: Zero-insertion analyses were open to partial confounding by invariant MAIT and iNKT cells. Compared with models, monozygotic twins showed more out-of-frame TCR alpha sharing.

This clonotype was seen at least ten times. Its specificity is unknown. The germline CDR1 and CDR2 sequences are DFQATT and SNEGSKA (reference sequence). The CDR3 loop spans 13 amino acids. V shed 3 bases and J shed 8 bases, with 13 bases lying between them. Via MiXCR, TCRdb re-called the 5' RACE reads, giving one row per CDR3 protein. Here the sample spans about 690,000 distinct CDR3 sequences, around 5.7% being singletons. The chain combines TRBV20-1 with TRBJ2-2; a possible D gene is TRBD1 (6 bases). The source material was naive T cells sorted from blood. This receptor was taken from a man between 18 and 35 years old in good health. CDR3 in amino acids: CSARVGARGELFF. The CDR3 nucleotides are TGCAGTGCTAGGGTGGGGGCGCGGGGGGAGCTGTTTTTT.